This T cell receptor beta chain was obtained from a study of cytomegalovirus exposure and HLA in healthy donors. It was with 60 Vbeta and 13 Jbeta primers that the PCR ran. Sequencing was performed with immunoSEQ multiplex PCR; in TCRdb, only in-frame clones are kept and a portion is missing. The sample carries about 140,000 clones, around 75% recorded once. The CDR3 contains 14 residues. Germline V gene lookup returns CDR1 MGHRA and CDR2 YSYEKL. V was clipped by 1 base and J by 5 bases, with 11 bases between them. This TCR derives from a woman under 40 in good health and CMV-seronegative. Input material: PBMCs. V is TRBV4-1 and J is TRBJ2-5; D gene ambiguous. CDR3 nucleotides: TGCGCCAGCAGCCAAGTGTGGAGCGAGGAGACCCAGTACTTC. Its translation is CASSQVWSEETQYF.